Listed below are T cell receptor beta chains from one sample, sequenced in a study of cytotoxic CD8 clonotypes in ibrutinib-treated CLL. TCRdb's copy holds only in-frame clones and misses some; the assay was immunoSEQ multiplex PCR. The sample yields some 140,000 clones, approximately 90% seen once. The sequences come from PBMCs, collected after 12 months of ibrutinib treatment. The receptors originated from a human donor with chronic lymphocytic leukemia. Both conserved end residues are part of each CDR3. Each record gives: V gene, J gene, clone size, D gene, CDR3 protein, CDR3 DNA. D genes are given only for firm matches. Clone sizes are given selectively: once, few, many, or a class where the clone is expanded.

>TRBV19|TRBJ2-5|once|TRBD2
CASSIGAGVRETQYF
TGTGCCAGTAGTATAGGAGCGGGAGTTCGAGAGACCCAGTACTTC
>TRBV28|TRBJ2-7|-|-
CASSKSSGPPPYEQYF
TGTGCCAGCAGTAAATCGTCCGGCCCTCCCCCCTACGAGCAGTACTTC
>TRBV19|TRBJ2-3|-|-
CASSIGGTPITDTQYF
TGTGCCAGTAGTATAGGCGGGACCCCCATCACGGATACGCAGTATTTT
>TRBV25-1|TRBJ1-4|-|-
CAAGGPTNEKLFF
TGTGCCGCGGGAGGTCCAACTAATGAAAAACTGTTTTTT
>TRBV30|TRBJ2-3|-|-
CAWEGGAPTDTQYF
TGTGCCTGGGAAGGGGGGGCACCCACAGATACGCAGTATTTT
>TRBV7-9|TRBJ1-1|few|TRBD1
CASSHKRTGTSTEAFF
TGTGCCAGCAGCCATAAACGGACAGGGACGAGCACTGAAGCTTTCTTT
>TRBV4-2|TRBJ2-1|-|-
CASSQEYDEGYNEQFF
TGTGCCAGCAGCCAAGAATACGATGAGGGATACAATGAGCAGTTCTTC
>TRBV7-8|TRBJ2-7|-|-
CASKPTLLSRTPRYEQYF
TGTGCCAGCAAACCTACCCTACTCTCTCGGACCCCCCGCTACGAGCAGTACTTC
>TRBV5-4|TRBJ2-2|once|-
CASSPKVGELFF
TGTGCCAGCAGCCCGAAGGTCGGGGAGCTGTTTTTT
>TRBV18|TRBJ1-1|-|-
CASSPPAGSNTEAFF
TGTGCCAGCTCACCACCGGCAGGTTCGAACACTGAAGCTTTCTTT
>TRBV30|TRBJ2-7|-|-
CAWSVQGIHEQYF
TGTGCCTGGAGTGTGCAGGGAATCCACGAGCAGTACTTC
>TRBV7-9|TRBJ2-1|-|TRBD2
CASSLAGDSYNEQFF
TGTGCCAGCAGCCTAGCGGGGGACTCCTACAATGAGCAGTTCTTC
>TRBV15|TRBJ2-1|-|TRBD1
CATSSPNRDRGNEQFF
TGTGCCACCAGCAGCCCTAACCGGGACAGGGGTAATGAGCAGTTCTTC
>TRBV6-6|TRBJ2-1|-|TRBD2
CASKAPGLAYDEQFF
TGTGCCAGTAAGGCGCCGGGACTAGCTTACGATGAGCAGTTCTTC
>TRBV18|TRBJ1-2|-|TRBD1
CASSPRQGDGYTF
TGTGCCAGCTCACCTCGACAGGGCGACGGCTACACCTTC
>TRBV11-3|TRBJ2-3|once|-
CASSLEGTSSASTQYF
TGTGCCAGCAGCTTAGAAGGGACATCCTCAGCTTCTACGCAGTATTTT
>TRBV27|TRBJ2-2|-|TRBD1
CASRPRGIYNTGELFF
TGTGCCAGCAGACCCAGGGGGATCTACAACACCGGGGAGCTGTTTTTT
>TRBV28|TRBJ2-6|-|-
CASSLGLSGANVLTF
TGTGCCAGCAGTTTGGGGCTCTCTGGGGCCAACGTCCTGACTTTC
>TRBV5-8|TRBJ2-3|-|-
CASSPKRQASDTQYF
TGTGCCAGCAGCCCAAAAAGACAGGCCTCAGATACGCAGTATTTT
>TRBV7-2|TRBJ2-7|-|-
CASSPARLGQYF
TGTGCCAGCAGCCCGGCCCGACTTGGGCAGTACTTC
>TRBV28|TRBJ2-4|-|TRBD2
CASRRGAQNIQYF
TGTGCCAGCAGGCGGGGGGCCCAAAACATTCAGTACTTC
>TRBV6-5|TRBJ2-7|once|-
CASSPGHSSYEQYF
TGTGCCAGCAGTCCGGGACATAGCTCCTACGAGCAGTACTTC
>TRBV19|TRBJ2-2|-|-
CASSIQISNTGELFF
TGTGCCAGTAGTATCCAGATTTCGAACACCGGGGAGCTGTTTTTT
>TRBV27|TRBJ1-2|-|TRBD1
CASSLQGARYGYTF
TGTGCCAGCAGTTTGCAGGGGGCGCGGTATGGCTACACCTTC
>TRBV6-1|TRBJ2-7|-|TRBD2
CASSAGLAGGFYEQYF
TGTGCCAGCAGTGCGGGACTAGCGGGAGGTTTCTACGAGCAGTACTTC
>TRBV20-1|TRBJ1-4|once|-
CSVGGSEKLFF
TGCAGTGTCGGAGGGAGTGAAAAACTGTTTTTT
>TRBV25-1|TRBJ2-6|-|-
CASSDWTATGANVLTF
TGTGCCAGCAGTGACTGGACAGCCACTGGGGCCAACGTCCTGACTTTC
>TRBV11-2|TRBJ2-7|-|TRBD2
CASRSTSGSSEQYF
TGTGCCAGCAGATCCACTAGCGGGAGCAGCGAGCAGTACTTC
>TRBV18|TRBJ1-2|-|-
CASSPSVDYGYTF
TGTGCCAGCTCGCCGTCTGTGGACTATGGCTACACCTTC
>TRBV7-9|TRBJ2-5|-|-
CASSAGSGRGRAWMTQYF
TGTGCCAGCAGCGCGGGTTCGGGAAGGGGAAGGGCCTGGATGACCCAGTACTTC
>TRBV29-1|TRBJ1-4|-|-
CSVEDRTNEKLFF
TGCAGCGTTGAGGACAGAACTAATGAAAAACTGTTTTTT
>TRBV19|TRBJ2-3|-|TRBD1
CASQTGQGTDTQYF
TGTGCCAGTCAAACGGGACAGGGCACAGATACGCAGTATTTT
>TRBV20-1|TRBJ2-7|-|-
CSAARGPQYF
TGCAGTGCTGCCAGGGGTCCGCAGTACTTC
>TRBV5-1|TRBJ2-7|-|TRBD2
CASSLALAGTQEQYF
TGCGCCAGCAGCTTGGCTCTAGCGGGAACTCAAGAGCAGTACTTC
>TRBV19|TRBJ2-2|-|-
CASSIGFHTGELFF
TGTGCCAGTAGTATAGGGTTCCACACCGGGGAGCTGTTTTTT
>TRBV28|TRBJ2-2|-|TRBD1
CASSLQGANTGELFF
TGTGCCAGCAGTTTACAGGGGGCAAACACCGGGGAGCTGTTTTTT
>TRBV19|TRBJ2-7|-|-
CASSIIRSGTAYEQYF
TGTGCCAGTAGTATAATTAGGAGCGGCACAGCCTACGAGCAGTACTTC
>TRBV4-3|TRBJ1-2|once|-
CASSQDRSRVYGYTF
TGCGCCAGCAGCCAAGATCGCTCCCGGGTCTATGGCTACACCTTC
>TRBV28|TRBJ1-1|-|-
CASINPGVNTEAFF
TGTGCCAGCATCAATCCAGGGGTGAACACTGAAGCTTTCTTT
>TRBV19|TRBJ2-7|-|-
CASSISEQYF
TGTGCCAGTAGTATTTCCGAGCAGTACTTC
>TRBV7-2|TRBJ1-1|-|-
CASSRQDMNTEAFF
TGTGCCAGCAGCCGACAGGACATGAACACTGAAGCTTTCTTT
>TRBV28|TRBJ2-7|-|-
CASSLKGLGEQYF
TGTGCCAGCAGTTTAAAGGGACTCGGCGAGCAGTACTTC
>TRBV9|TRBJ1-1|-|-
CASSVGILNTEAFF
TGTGCCAGCAGCGTCGGGATTCTGAACACTGAAGCTTTCTTT
>TRBV10-3|TRBJ2-2|once|TRBD2
CATGLAGGGTGELFF
TGTGCCACGGGACTAGCGGGAGGAGGCACCGGGGAGCTGTTTTTT
>TRBV5-1|TRBJ2-7|once|TRBD1
CASSQLDRGVSYEQYF
TGCGCCAGCAGCCAGCTGGACAGGGGGGTTTCCTACGAGCAGTACTTC
>TRBV9|TRBJ2-1|-|-
CASSVGGASLYNEQFF
TGTGCCAGCAGCGTTGGGGGGGCTAGCCTTTACAATGAGCAGTTCTTC
>TRBV13|TRBJ2-1|-|-
CASSLEANEQFF
TGTGCCAGCAGCTTAGAGGCCAATGAGCAGTTCTTC
>TRBV2|TRBJ2-3|once|-
CASRLVSTDTQYF
TGTGCCAGCAGGCTAGTGAGCACAGATACGCAGTATTTT
>TRBV14|TRBJ2-7|once|TRBD1
CASNLGTGFPYEQYF
TGTGCCAGCAACCTCGGGACAGGGTTTCCCTACGAGCAGTACTTC
>TRBV5-1|TRBJ2-2|-|-
CASSRLGERAGGGELFF
TGCGCCAGCAGCCGCCTAGGGGAACGGGCCGGTGGCGGGGAGCTGTTTTTT
>TRBV27|TRBJ2-7|once|-
CASSLEPGYEQYF
TGTGCCAGCAGTTTAGAACCAGGGTACGAGCAGTACTTC
>TRBV28|TRBJ2-2|-|TRBD1
CASSFDRGIFGELFF
TGTGCCAGCAGTTTCGACAGGGGTATCTTTGGGGAGCTGTTTTTT
>TRBV15|TRBJ1-5|-|-
CATSRTRGSNQPQHF
TGTGCCACCAGCAGGACCAGGGGTAGCAATCAGCCCCAGCATTTT
>TRBV6-8|TRBJ2-7|-|TRBD1
CASSYSIRDRGIIEQYF
TGTGCCAGCAGTTACAGTATCCGGGACAGGGGTATCATCGAGCAGTACTTC
>TRBV18|TRBJ2-1|-|-
CASSAPVGEQFF
TGTGCCAGCTCAGCCCCAGTTGGTGAGCAGTTCTTC
>TRBV5-4|TRBJ1-4|-|-
CASSLSSGLNEKLFF
TGTGCCAGCAGCTTGTCCTCCGGGCTTAATGAAAAACTGTTTTTT
>TRBV27|TRBJ2-7|-|TRBD1
CASSPWTGPYEQYF
TGTGCCAGCAGTCCCTGGACAGGGCCCTACGAGCAGTACTTC
>TRBV11-2|TRBJ1-4|-|-
CASSLGWGSSEKLFF
TGTGCCAGCAGCTTAGGGTGGGGGTCTAGTGAAAAACTGTTTTTT
>TRBV7-9|TRBJ2-1|-|TRBD2
CASTTLAGGSYNEQFF
TGTGCCAGCACCACACTAGCGGGAGGCTCCTACAATGAGCAGTTCTTC
>TRBV29-1|TRBJ2-7|once|-
CSVAGLRYEQYF
TGCAGCGTTGCTGGTCTACGCTACGAGCAGTACTTC